The rows below give T cell receptor beta chains drawn from one sample of a study of blood T cell repertoires in COVID-19. Assay: immunoSEQ multiplex PCR; the TCRdb copy retains only in-frame clones and omits some. The sample consists of roughly 190,000 clones, approximately 85% of them appearing once. Sequencing used peripheral blood. The receptors stem from a woman between 55 and 75 years old with acute or convalescent COVID-19. The CDR3 runs from the conserved cysteine through the conserved F or W. The D gene is left open where the match is weak. Clone size is stated in some rows and not others, as once, few, many or a class when expanded.

j_call | v_call | d_call | clone_size | cdr3_aa | cdr3_nt
TRBJ2-1 | TRBV11-2 | - | once | CASSLSGADNEQFF | TGTGCCAGCAGCTTATCGGGAGCCGACAATGAGCAGTTCTTC
TRBJ1-4 | TRBV6-6 | - | - | CASAGQINEKLFF | TGTGCCAGCGCCGGACAGATTAATGAAAAACTGTTTTTT
TRBJ2-5 | TRBV7-3 | TRBD2 | - | CASSLGSSASGLPQYF | TGTGCCAGCAGCTTAGGGTCCTCGGCTAGCGGCCTGCCCCAGTACTTC
TRBJ2-1 | TRBV7-9 | - | - | CASSSARGYDEQFF | TGTGCCAGCAGCTCCGCCCGGGGGTACGATGAGCAGTTCTTC
TRBJ2-2 | TRBV29-1 | - | once | CSVGGPGELFF | TGCAGTGTCGGGGGGCCCGGGGAGCTGTTTTTT
TRBJ1-3 | TRBV3-1/TRBV3-2 | - | - | CASSRQPSPGRQGSGNTIYF | TGTGCCAGCAGCCGACAACCATCCCCCGGGCGCCAGGGGTCTGGAAACACCATATATTTT
TRBJ2-1 | TRBV21-1 | - | - | CASRGGTSGINEQFF | TGTGCCAGCAGGGGGGGGACTAGCGGGATAAATGAGCAGTTCTTC
TRBJ1-2 | TRBV6-1 | TRBD1 | - | CASSEKEDRRYYGYTF | TGTGCCAGCAGTGAGAAGGAGGACAGGCGATACTATGGCTACACCTTC
TRBJ1-2 | TRBV6-1 | - | - | CASSEASPSGSGNTF | TGTGCCAGCAGTGAAGCCAGCCCGTCGGGGTCAGGCAACACCTTC
TRBJ2-7 | TRBV27 | TRBD1 | once | CASSPATGGEQYF | TGTGCCAGCAGTCCGGCGACAGGGGGCGAGCAGTACTTC
TRBJ2-2 | TRBV18 | TRBD2 | - | CASSPRTSGGPNTGELFF | TGTGCCAGCTCACCAAGGACTAGCGGGGGGCCGAACACCGGGGAGCTGTTTTTT
TRBJ1-4 | TRBV28 | - | - | CASSSHPGGATNEKLFF | TGTGCCAGCAGTTCTCACCCGGGTGGTGCAACTAATGAAAAACTGTTTTTT
TRBJ1-6 | TRBV7-2 | - | - | CASRSAGYNSPLHF | TGTGCCAGCAGATCCGCGGGATATAATTCACCCCTCCACTTT
TRBJ1-3 | TRBV11-2 | TRBD1 | once | CASSLTGAGQGGGNTIYF | TGTGCCAGCAGCTTAACAGGGGCCGGGCAGGGCGGAGGAAACACCATATATTTT
TRBJ1-3 | TRBV5-1 | - | once | CASSLVAGMYGNTIYF | TGCGCCAGCAGCTTGGTTGCAGGGATGTATGGAAACACCATATATTTT
TRBJ1-6 | TRBV18 | - | - | CASSLPGSSNSPLHF | TGTGCCAGCTCATTACCGGGATCCTCAAATTCACCCCTCCACTTT
TRBJ2-5 | TRBV19 | - | - | CASSIGGIQETQYF | TGTGCCAGTAGTATAGGAGGGATCCAAGAGACCCAGTACTTC
TRBJ2-2 | TRBV14 | TRBD2 | few | CASSPPSGRDTGELFF | TGTGCCAGCAGCCCCCCTAGCGGGAGAGACACCGGGGAGCTGTTTTTT
TRBJ1-2 | TRBV19 | - | - | CASNPDTNYGYTF | TGTGCCAGTAACCCCGACACCAACTATGGCTACACCTTC
TRBJ2-1 | TRBV6-1 | - | - | CASSELAGSSYNEQFF | TGTGCCAGCAGTGAATTGGCGGGTAGCTCCTACAATGAGCAGTTCTTC
TRBJ2-1 | TRBV6-5 | - | - | CASTTEGTSYNEQFF | TGTGCCAGCACTACAGAAGGGACTTCCTACAATGAGCAGTTCTTC
TRBJ1-4 | TRBV6-5 | TRBD1 | - | CASSLTGPNEKLFF | TGTGCCAGCAGTTTGACAGGGCCGAATGAAAAACTGTTTTTT
TRBJ1-1 | TRBV3-1/TRBV3-2 | TRBD1 | - | CASSVGTGNTEAFF | TGTGCCAGCAGCGTTGGGACAGGGAACACTGAAGCTTTCTTT
TRBJ1-2 | TRBV5-5 | - | - | CASSFQNYGYTF | TGTGCCAGCAGCTTCCAGAACTATGGCTACACCTTC